This entry describes one TCR beta chain. This clonotype is regarded as medium-sized (0.01 to 0.1%). No cognate antigen has been identified for it. No much larger clone exists at a distance of one base, and base qualities are not known. This sample was taken from a study of spatial heterogeneity in lung cancer (dated by TCRdb to about 2019). Turning to the overall study: Beta-chain transcripts were consistently detected in greater numbers than alpha-chain transcripts, which likely reflected higher beta-chain transcript abundance. The study quantitatively compared TCR alpha and beta repertoires across multiple tumor regions, matched nontumor lung and blood in non-small cell lung cancer. In tumor regions, TCR transcript counts showed a strong correlation with a T cell transcriptional module score from matched bulk RNA-seq. Both alpha and beta chains were TCR-sequenced in samples taken at surgery, namely 220 tumor regions, 62 to 65 matched nontumor lung samples and just over 55 PBMC samples. TCR repertoire features were related to nonsynonymous mutation counts determined by whole-exome sequencing of tumor tissue. In the raw uncorrected reads, each unique combination of TCR and UMI appeared more than ten times on average.

The library came from 5' RACE. Sequencing took place on a NextSeq 500. To allow correction of PCR and sequencing errors, the TCR library protocol tagged every TCR cDNA molecule with a unique molecular identifier. From the authors' description of their analysis: TCR identification, UMI-based error correction and CDR3 extraction were all carried out with Decombinator tools. Expanded TCRs were defined as those above a frequency of 2 per 1,000, corresponding to the top 1% of the tumor frequency distribution. Expanded tumor TCRs were classed as regional if statistically deemed absent (corrected P<0.05) from at least one tumor region, otherwise ubiquitous. Each repertoire was subsampled 100 times to 5,000 TCRs, after which Renyi diversity was computed with the R vegan package. CDR3 similarity networks were built from amino acid triplet string-kernel similarity, with CDR3s being connected when pairwise similarity was above 0.82. TCRdb reran the public reads through fastp at Q25 and MiXCR, keeping productive beta chains. Rows with a matching CDR3 protein are joined into one entry that keeps the most common DNA and genes. The V and J calls were determined by TCRdb, not by the authors. This sample comprises about 5,200 distinct CDR3 sequences, about 3.9% of them detected only once. In total, the top ten clones hold 23% of the sample.

What the work shows at the level of the full study, not this receptor alone: Estimated TCR-seq coverage of tumor T cells was only around 7.2% for alpha chains and around 13% for beta chains. Additional single-cell paired TCR alpha and beta sequencing was considered necessary to confirm, at a functional level, the hypothesis that regional TCRs recognize regional mutations. Counts of ubiquitous and regional expanded TCRs correlated with counts of ubiquitous and regional nonsynonymous mutations, respectively. A correlation was observed between the number of expanded intratumoral alpha and beta TCRs and the tumor nonsynonymous mutation count.

The germline V gene supplies CDR1 MNHEY and CDR2 SVGAGI. The CDR3 goes from the cysteine to the phenylalanine over 16 residues. The CDR3 DNA has 48 bases and is translated from base 1. The V end loses 2 bases and the J end loses 1 base, and a stretch of 12 bases separates them. According to the study, the label for this sample's time point signals: sample taken at primary tumor resection. Samples were obtained from 70 to 85 patients with early-stage, untreated non-small cell lung cancer from the lung TRACERx cohort. TCR sequencing used whole RNA extracted from tumor and nontumor lung tissue, or from cryopreserved PBMC samples, without cell sorting. Only patients for whom sufficient RNA was available from at least two tumor regions were selected for TCR sequencing. Before selection, tumor and adjacent nontumor lung specimens were reviewed by a lung pathologist.

The sequence was obtained from a female donor with early-stage non-small cell lung cancer. The sequences come from lung tumor tissue, collected at surgery. The chain joins TRBV6-5 to TRBJ2-1; no D segment can be confidently identified. At the DNA level, the sequence is TGTGCCAGCAGTTACCGGACCGAATATTCCTACAATGAGCAGTTCTTC. Translated, it reads CASSYRTEYSYNEQFF.